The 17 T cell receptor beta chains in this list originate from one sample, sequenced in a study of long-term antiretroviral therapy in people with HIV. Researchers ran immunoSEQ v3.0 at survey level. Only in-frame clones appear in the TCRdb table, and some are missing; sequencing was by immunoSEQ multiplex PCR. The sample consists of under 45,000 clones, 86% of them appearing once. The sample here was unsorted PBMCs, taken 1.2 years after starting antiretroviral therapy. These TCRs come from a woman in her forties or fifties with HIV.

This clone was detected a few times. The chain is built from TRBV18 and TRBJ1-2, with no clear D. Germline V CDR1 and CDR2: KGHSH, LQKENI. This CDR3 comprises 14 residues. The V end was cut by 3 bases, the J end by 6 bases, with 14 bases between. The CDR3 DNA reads TGTGCCAGCTCACCGCTGCTGCGATACGATGGCTACACCTTC. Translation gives CASSPLLRYDGYTF.

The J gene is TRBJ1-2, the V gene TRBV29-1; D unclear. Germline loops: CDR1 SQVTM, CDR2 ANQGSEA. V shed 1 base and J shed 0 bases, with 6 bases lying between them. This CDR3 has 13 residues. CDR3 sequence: CSVEGGANYGYTF. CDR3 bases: TGCAGCGTTGAAGGGGGAGCTAACTATGGCTACACCTTC.

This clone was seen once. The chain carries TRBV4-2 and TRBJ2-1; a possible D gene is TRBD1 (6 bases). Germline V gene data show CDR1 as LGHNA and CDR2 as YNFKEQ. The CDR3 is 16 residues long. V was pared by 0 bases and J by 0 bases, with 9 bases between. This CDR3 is CASSQEQGSSYNEQFF. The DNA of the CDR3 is TGTGCCAGCAGCCAAGAGCAGGGGAGCTCCTACAATGAGCAGTTCTTC.

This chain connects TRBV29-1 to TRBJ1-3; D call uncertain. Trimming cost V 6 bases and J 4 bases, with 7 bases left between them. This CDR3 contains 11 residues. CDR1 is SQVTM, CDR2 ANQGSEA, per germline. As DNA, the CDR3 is TGCAGCGTCGCCCCGGGAAACACCATATATTTT. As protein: CSVAPGNTIYF.

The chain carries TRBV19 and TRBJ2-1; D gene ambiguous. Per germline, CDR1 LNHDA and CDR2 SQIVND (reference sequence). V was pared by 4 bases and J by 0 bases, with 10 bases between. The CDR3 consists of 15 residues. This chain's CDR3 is CASSTSLSSYNEQFF. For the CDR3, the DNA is TGTGCCAGTAGTACGTCTTTAAGCTCCTACAATGAGCAGTTCTTC. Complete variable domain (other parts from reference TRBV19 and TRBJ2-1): DGGITQSPKYLFRKEGQNVTLSCEQNLNHDAMYWYRQDPGQGLRLIYYSQIVNDFQKGDIAEGYSVSREKKESFPLTVTSAQKNPTAFYLCASSTSLSSYNEQFFGPGTRLTVL.

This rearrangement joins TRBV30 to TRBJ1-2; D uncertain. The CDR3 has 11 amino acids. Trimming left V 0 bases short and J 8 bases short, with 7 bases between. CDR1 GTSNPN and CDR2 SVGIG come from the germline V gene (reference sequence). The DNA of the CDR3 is TGTGCCTGGAGTGTGGCGTGGGGCTACACCTTC. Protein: CAWSVAWGYTF.

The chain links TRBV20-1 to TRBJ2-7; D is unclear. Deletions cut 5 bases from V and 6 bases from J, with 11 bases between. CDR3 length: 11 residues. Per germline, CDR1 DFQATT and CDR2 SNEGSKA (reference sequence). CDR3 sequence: CSAPRGREQYF. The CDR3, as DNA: TGCAGTGCTCCCCGAGGACGCGAGCAGTACTTC.

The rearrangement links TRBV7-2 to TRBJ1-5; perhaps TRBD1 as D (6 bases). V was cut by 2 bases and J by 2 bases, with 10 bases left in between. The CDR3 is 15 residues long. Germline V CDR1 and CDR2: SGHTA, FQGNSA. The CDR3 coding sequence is TGTGCCAGCAGCTTAAGCCGGACAGGCAATCAGCCCCAGCATTTT. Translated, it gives CASSLSRTGNQPQHF.

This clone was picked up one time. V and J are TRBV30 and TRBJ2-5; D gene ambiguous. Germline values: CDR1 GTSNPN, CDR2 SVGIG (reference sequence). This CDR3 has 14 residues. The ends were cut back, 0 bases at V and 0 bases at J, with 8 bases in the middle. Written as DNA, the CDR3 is TGTGCCTGGAGTGTACGCGCGTACCAAGAGACCCAGTACTTC. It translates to CAWSVRAYQETQYF.

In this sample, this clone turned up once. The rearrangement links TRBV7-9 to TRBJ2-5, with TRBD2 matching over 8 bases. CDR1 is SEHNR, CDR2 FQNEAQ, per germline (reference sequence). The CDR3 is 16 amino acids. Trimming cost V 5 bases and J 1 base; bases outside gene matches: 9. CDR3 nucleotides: TGTGCCAGCAGCAGGGTCTCGGGGGGGGGCCAAGAGACCCAGTACTTC. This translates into CASSRVSGGGQETQYF.

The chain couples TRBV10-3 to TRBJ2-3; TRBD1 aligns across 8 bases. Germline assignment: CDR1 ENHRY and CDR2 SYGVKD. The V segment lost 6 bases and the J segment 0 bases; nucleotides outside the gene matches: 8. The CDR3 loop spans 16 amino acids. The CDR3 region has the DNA TGTGCCATCAGGGGACAGGACCTGCCTAGCACAGATACGCAGTATTTT. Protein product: CAIRGQDLPSTDTQYF.

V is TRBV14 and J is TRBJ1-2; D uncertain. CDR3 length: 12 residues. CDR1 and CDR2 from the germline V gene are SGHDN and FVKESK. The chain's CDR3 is CVGCTANYGYTF. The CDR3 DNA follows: TGTGTAGGCTGTACGGCTAACTATGGCTACACCTTC.

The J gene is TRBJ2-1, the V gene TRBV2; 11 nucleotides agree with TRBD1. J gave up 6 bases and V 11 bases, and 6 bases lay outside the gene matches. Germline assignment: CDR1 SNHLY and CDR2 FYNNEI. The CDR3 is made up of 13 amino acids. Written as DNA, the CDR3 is TGTGCCTCCAGGGGACAGGGGGGCAATGAGCAGTTCTTC. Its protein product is CASRGQGGNEQFF.

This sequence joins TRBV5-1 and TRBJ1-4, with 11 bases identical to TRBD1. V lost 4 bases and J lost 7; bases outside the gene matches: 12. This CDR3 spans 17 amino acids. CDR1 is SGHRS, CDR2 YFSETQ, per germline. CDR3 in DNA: TGCGCCAGCAGCGGGGACGGGACAGGGGGGAAGAGTGAAAAACTGTTTTTT. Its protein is CASSGDGTGGKSEKLFF.

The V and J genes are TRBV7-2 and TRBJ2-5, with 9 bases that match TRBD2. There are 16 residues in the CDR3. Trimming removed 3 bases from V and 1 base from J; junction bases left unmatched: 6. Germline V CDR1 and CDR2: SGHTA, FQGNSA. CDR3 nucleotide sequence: TGTGCCAGCAGCTTCCAAGCGGGGGGCCCCCAAGAGACCCAGTACTTC. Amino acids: CASSFQAGGPQETQYF.

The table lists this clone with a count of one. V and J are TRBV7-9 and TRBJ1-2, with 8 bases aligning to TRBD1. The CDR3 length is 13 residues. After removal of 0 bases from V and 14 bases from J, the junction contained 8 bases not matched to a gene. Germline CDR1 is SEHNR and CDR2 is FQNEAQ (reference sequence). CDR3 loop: CASSLAPQDRETF. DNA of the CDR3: TGTGCCAGCAGCTTAGCCCCCCAGGACAGGGAGACCTTC.

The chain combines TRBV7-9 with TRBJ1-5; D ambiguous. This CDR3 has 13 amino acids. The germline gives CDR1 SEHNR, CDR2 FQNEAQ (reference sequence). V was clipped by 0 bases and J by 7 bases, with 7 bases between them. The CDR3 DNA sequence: TGTGCCAGCAGCTTAGCGGGCGGCCAGCCCCAGCATTTT. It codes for CASSLAGGQPQHF.